These T cell receptor beta chains were read from a single sample in a study of patients with pleural tuberculosis. TCRdb redid the calling of the reads with MiXCR, one entry per CDR3 protein. The sample contains 25,000 to 35,000 distinct CDR3 sequences, roughly 18% of which appear only once. Sequencing used peripheral blood. These receptors were obtained from a human donor with pleural tuberculosis. CDR3s include the opening cysteine and the closing phenylalanine or tryptophan. The D gene is left open where the match is weak. Size values are once, few and many counts, or a class for expanded clones, and some rows have none.

J gene: TRBJ1-2; V gene: TRBV7-2; D gene: NA; clone size: many; CDR3 protein: CASSLTGSYGYTF; CDR3 DNA: TGTGCCAGCAGCTTAACAGGGTCCTATGGCTACACCTTC
J gene: TRBJ1-1; V gene: TRBV5-4; D gene: NA; clone size: NA; CDR3 protein: CASSLGPTVNTEALF; CDR3 DNA: TGTGCTAGCAGCTTGGGTCCGACAGTGAACACTGAAGCTCTCTTT
J gene: TRBJ1-1; V gene: TRBV2; D gene: NA; clone size: NA; CDR3 protein: CARSTGLSTEAFF; CDR3 DNA: TGTGCCAGGTCCACAGGGTTGAGCACTGAAGCTTTCTTT
J gene: TRBJ1-2; V gene: TRBV5-4; D gene: NA; clone size: many; CDR3 protein: CASSYQGLRYGYTF; CDR3 DNA: TGTGCCAGCAGTTACCAGGGTTTGCGTTATGGCTACACCTTC
J gene: TRBJ1-5; V gene: TRBV19; D gene: NA; clone size: NA; CDR3 protein: CASTVPSNQPQHF; CDR3 DNA: TGTGCCAGTACCGTCCCTAGCAATCAGCCCCAGCATTTT
J gene: TRBJ2-5; V gene: TRBV29-1; D gene: NA; clone size: many; CDR3 protein: CSAQQETQYF; CDR3 DNA: TGCAGCGCCCAACAAGAGACCCAGTACTTC
J gene: TRBJ2-7; V gene: TRBV18; D gene: NA; clone size: many; CDR3 protein: CASSPPVLTYEQYF; CDR3 DNA: TGTGCCAGCTCACCACCGGTACTCACCTACGAGCAGTACTTC
J gene: TRBJ1-1; V gene: TRBV27; D gene: TRBD1; clone size: medium-sized; CDR3 protein: CASSFWDRMNTEAFF; CDR3 DNA: TGTGCCAGCAGTTTTTGGGACAGGATGAACACTGAAGCTTTCTTT
J gene: TRBJ1-5; V gene: TRBV14; D gene: NA; clone size: NA; CDR3 protein: CGSSPAPGTDIDNQPQHF; CDR3 DNA: TGTGGTAGCAGCCCCGCCCCCGGGACGGACATAGACAATCAGCCCCAGCATTTT
J gene: TRBJ2-7; V gene: TRBV10-3; D gene: NA; clone size: many; CDR3 protein: CAISGGRGNGYEQYF; CDR3 DNA: TGTGCCATCAGTGGGGGTCGGGGGAACGGGTACGAGCAGTACTTC
J gene: TRBJ1-2; V gene: TRBV12-3/TRBV12-4; D gene: NA; clone size: many; CDR3 protein: CASSPNRAGYTF; CDR3 DNA: TGTGCCAGCAGTCCAAACAGGGCTGGCTACACCTTC
J gene: TRBJ1-1; V gene: TRBV19; D gene: NA; clone size: many; CDR3 protein: CASSSRRLEAFF; CDR3 DNA: TGTGCCAGTAGTTCACGGCGGCTTGAAGCTTTCTTT
J gene: TRBJ2-1; V gene: TRBV5-4; D gene: NA; clone size: many; CDR3 protein: CASSLAGTDNEQFF; CDR3 DNA: TGTGCCAGCAGCTTGGCCGGAACAGACAATGAGCAGTTCTTC
J gene: TRBJ2-5; V gene: TRBV2; D gene: NA; clone size: many; CDR3 protein: CASSANRQETQYF; CDR3 DNA: TGTGCCAGCAGTGCGAACAGACAAGAGACCCAGTACTTC
J gene: TRBJ1-2; V gene: TRBV27; D gene: NA; clone size: medium-sized; CDR3 protein: CASSRSQGINYGYTF; CDR3 DNA: TGTGCCAGCAGTCGAAGCCAGGGGATTAACTATGGCTACACCTTC
J gene: TRBJ1-1; V gene: TRBV5-1; D gene: NA; clone size: many; CDR3 protein: CASSSPVNTEAFF; CDR3 DNA: TGCGCCAGCAGCTCCCCGGTGAACACTGAAGCTTTCTTT
J gene: TRBJ2-7; V gene: TRBV6-6; D gene: NA; clone size: many; CDR3 protein: CASSYSIAASEQYF; CDR3 DNA: TGTGCCAGCAGTTACTCGATTGCGGCCTCCGAGCAGTACTTC
J gene: TRBJ1-4; V gene: TRBV10-3; D gene: NA; clone size: many; CDR3 protein: CAISERGGATNEKLFF; CDR3 DNA: TGTGCCATCAGTGAAAGGGGCGGTGCAACTAATGAAAAACTGTTTTTT
J gene: TRBJ2-7; V gene: TRBV4-3; D gene: NA; clone size: medium-sized; CDR3 protein: CASSQEYGGSYEQYF; CDR3 DNA: TGCGCCAGCAGCCAAGAGTACGGGGGTTCCTACGAGCAGTACTTC
J gene: TRBJ1-1; V gene: TRBV7-9; D gene: NA; clone size: medium-sized; CDR3 protein: CASSLLRREAFF; CDR3 DNA: TGTGCCAGCAGCTTACTACGGCGAGAAGCTTTCTTT
J gene: TRBJ1-1; V gene: TRBV11-2; D gene: TRBD1; clone size: many; CDR3 protein: CASSLPNRTGVDTEAFF; CDR3 DNA: TGTGCCAGCAGCTTACCGAATCGGACAGGGGTTGACACTGAAGCTTTCTTT
J gene: TRBJ1-1; V gene: TRBV4-2; D gene: TRBD1; clone size: many; CDR3 protein: CASSRTGGSAGTEAFF; CDR3 DNA: TGTGCCAGCAGCCGTACAGGGGGAAGCGCGGGCACTGAAGCTTTCTTT